Listed below are T cell receptor beta chains from one sample, sequenced in a study of human versus mouse CDR3 diversity and MHC coevolution. Profiled with immunoSEQ multiplex PCR; TCRdb holds only in-frame clones, not every one. In the table there are about 73,000 clones, 85% to 95% of which are singletons. The source material was naive CD4+ T cells from blood. These receptors all stem from a person between 25 and 70 years old in good health. Both conserved end residues are part of each CDR3. Each record gives: CDR3 protein, CDR3 DNA, V gene, clone size, J gene, D gene. The D gene is left open where the match is weak. Not all rows give a size; the values are once, few, many and, for expanded clones, a class.

CDR3aa: CASTQGGDPPYEQYF
CDR3nt: TGTGCCAGCACCCAGGGGGGCGACCCCCCCTACGAGCAGTACTTC
v_gene: TRBV7-2
abundance: .
j_gene: TRBJ2-7
d_gene: .

CDR3aa: CATSGTTNTGELFF
CDR3nt: TGTGCCACTTCCGGGACAACGAACACCGGGGAGCTGTTTTTT
v_gene: TRBV6-1
abundance: .
j_gene: TRBJ2-2
d_gene: .

CDR3aa: CASSKWIGGGASNEQFF
CDR3nt: TGTGCCAGCAGCAAATGGATAGGCGGGGGGGCGAGCAATGAGCAGTTCTTC
v_gene: TRBV21-1
abundance: .
j_gene: TRBJ2-1
d_gene: .

CDR3aa: CASSLGQGPYEQYF
CDR3nt: TGTGCCAGCAGCTTGGGACAGGGGCCCTACGAGCAGTACTTC
v_gene: TRBV11-2
abundance: .
j_gene: TRBJ2-7
d_gene: TRBD1

CDR3aa: CASSLGGETGNTIYF
CDR3nt: TGTGCCAGCAGCTTGGGGGGAGAGACTGGAAACACCATATATTTT
v_gene: TRBV5-4
abundance: .
j_gene: TRBJ1-3
d_gene: .

CDR3aa: CAISPEGVNQPQHF
CDR3nt: TGTGCCATCAGCCCCGAAGGGGTCAATCAGCCCCAGCATTTT
v_gene: TRBV10-3
abundance: .
j_gene: TRBJ1-5
d_gene: .

CDR3aa: CASSLAEAGANVLTF
CDR3nt: TGCGCCAGCAGCTTGGCAGAGGCTGGGGCCAACGTCCTGACTTTC
v_gene: TRBV5-1
abundance: .
j_gene: TRBJ2-6
d_gene: .

CDR3aa: CAWSAPSGTSSYNSPLHF
CDR3nt: TGTGCCTGGAGTGCCCCCAGCGGGACTAGCTCCTATAATTCACCCCTCCACTTT
v_gene: TRBV30
abundance: once
j_gene: TRBJ1-6
d_gene: .

CDR3aa: CASSERTGSTGELFF
CDR3nt: TGTGCCAGCAGTGAGAGGACAGGGAGTACCGGGGAGCTGTTTTTT
v_gene: TRBV6-1
abundance: .
j_gene: TRBJ2-2
d_gene: TRBD1

CDR3aa: CATSRAYLAGGRADTQYF
CDR3nt: TGTGCCACCAGCAGAGCGTACCTAGCGGGGGGGCGGGCAGATACGCAGTATTTT
v_gene: TRBV15
abundance: .
j_gene: TRBJ2-3
d_gene: TRBD2

CDR3aa: CASRNAALFRDWSYEQYF
CDR3nt: TGTGCCAGCAGGAATGCAGCCTTATTCCGGGACTGGTCCTACGAGCAGTACTTC
v_gene: TRBV28
abundance: .
j_gene: TRBJ2-7
d_gene: .

CDR3aa: CASSQQGNTEAFF
CDR3nt: TGTGCCAGCTCACAACAGGGTAACACTGAAGCTTTCTTT
v_gene: TRBV18
abundance: .
j_gene: TRBJ1-1
d_gene: .

CDR3aa: CASSPSIGAARNNQPQHF
CDR3nt: TGTGCCAGCAGTCCATCCATAGGGGCCGCGAGGAACAATCAGCCCCAGCATTTT
v_gene: TRBV27
abundance: .
j_gene: TRBJ1-5
d_gene: .